This T cell receptor beta chain was sequenced in a study of T cell repertoires in aging, cancer and after chemotherapy. Study observations and caveats: No conclusions about immunological memory after chemotherapy can be drawn from the repertoire data. Loss of evenness, beyond lost richness, contributed to age-related TCR diversity decline in cancer patients.

As to this clonotype: Its antigen is as yet unknown.

A mixed TRB-A/B primer pool amplified rearranged TRB by multiplex touch-down PCR. In TCRdb, the multiplex PCR reads were re-called with MiXCR into one record per CDR3 protein. The table includes about 12,000 distinct CDR3 sequences, 30% to 35% detected once. The template was genomic DNA from peripheral blood, not RNA. Germline V gene data show CDR1 as MNHGY and CDR2 as SVAAGI. Trimming cost V 3 bases and J 3 bases, with 15 bases left between them. The CDR3 runs 15 residues. The rearrangement uses TRBV6-9 and TRBJ2-7; D remains unclear. The source is a human donor in good health. The donor label of this sample is uncertain. Sequencing was carried out using blood. CDR3 loop: CASSYLPQIHYEQYF. CDR3 DNA sequence: TGTGCCAGCAGTTACCTCCCGCAGATCCACTACGAGCAGTACTTC.